Listed here are 14 T cell receptor beta chains from one sample, sequenced in a study of blood T cells in healthy people across ages. A J-beta primer mix and a sample-barcoded 5' primer were used in a second PCR of roughly 7 to 12 cycles. A single record per CDR3 protein comes from TCRdb applying MiXCR to the 5' RACE reads. The sample holds hundreds of thousands of distinct CDR3 sequences, under 25% seen once. The sequenced sample consisted of blood. These receptors were collected from a man in his 70s in good health.

V gene TRBV20-1 combines with J gene TRBJ2-1; D tentatively reads TRBD1 or TRBD2 (6 bases each). V gave up 3 bases and J gave up 8 bases, with 20 bases separating them. CDR3 length equals 15 residues. Germline CDR1 is DFQATT and CDR2 is SNEGSKA (reference sequence). The CDR3 nucleotides read TGCAGTGCTAGTATGTATGGGGGGCTCCGGCATGAGCAGTTCTTC. It yields the protein CSASMYGGLRHEQFF.

This clonotype has just a few counts. In DNA form, the CDR3 reads TGTGCCAGCAGCTTACAGGCAGGGGTTGGGGAAAAACTGTTTTTT. It codes for CASSLQAGVGEKLFF. V gene TRBV7-8 combines with J gene TRBJ1-4; weak D call: TRBD1 (6 bases). The CDR3 sequence is 15 residues long. Per the germline V gene, CDR1 is SGHVS and CDR2 is FQNEAQ. V was clipped by 2 bases and J by 8 bases, with 15 bases between them. Full variable domain (missing parts from reference TRBV7-8 and TRBJ1-4): GAGVSQSPRYKVAKRGQDVALRCDPISGHVSLFWYQQALGQGPEFLTYFQNEAQLDKSGLPSDRFFAERPEGSVSTLKIQRTQQEDSAVYLCASSLQAGVGEKLFFGSGTQLSVL.

This chain links TRBV4-3 with TRBJ2-3; 9 bases align to TRBD2. Germline V lookup: CDR1 LGHNA, CDR2 YSLEER. The trim removed 0 bases at V and 2 bases at J, leaving 9 bases unmatched. This CDR3 has 18 residues. CDR3 DNA sequence: TGCGCCAGCAGCCAAGATCCGGGACTAGCCGGACCCACAGATACGCAGTATTTT. Its translation is CASSQDPGLAGPTDTQYF.

This clonotype appeared a few times. This chain joins TRBV15 and TRBJ2-7; TRBD2 matches 7 bases. Losses at the gene ends were 1 base for V and 6 bases for J; bases not matched to a gene: 6. Looked up from germline, CDR1 is LNHNV and CDR2 is YYDKDF (reference sequence). This CDR3 has 14 amino acids. CDR3 coding DNA: TGTGCCACCAGCAGAGTTGCGGGAGTAAGCGAGCAGTACTTC. The encoded protein is CATSRVAGVSEQYF. Looking up the rest from reference TRBV15 and TRBJ2-7 gives the full variable domain: DAMVIQNPRYQVTQFGKPVTLSCSQTLNHNVMYWYQQKSSQAPKLLFHYYDKDFNNEADTPDNFQSRRPNTSFCFLDIRSPGLGDTAMYLCATSRVAGVSEQYFGPGTRLTVT.

As for this clonotype: This may come from a read error, since a much larger clone is one base off. This is likely a read error, given that the CDR3 carries no conserved phenylalanine or tryptophan at its end. V usage is TRBV6-2 or TRBV6-3 and J usage is TRBJ2-4, with D perhaps matching TRBD2 (5 bases). The CDR3 sequence is 17 residues long. The ends were cut back, 2 bases at V and 0 bases at J, with 14 bases in the middle. The germline V gene has CDR1 MNHEY and CDR2 SVGEGT. This CDR3 is CASSYLETNGAKNIQYL. The CDR3 DNA sequence: TGTGCCAGCAGTTACCTCGAGACTAACGGAGCCAAAAACATTCAGTACCTC.

This clonotype was seen a few times. This rearrangement joins TRBV3-1 to TRBJ1-2; D possibly corresponds to TRBD1 (6 bases). V lost 4 bases and J lost 9, with 12 bases in between. This CDR3 contains 12 residues. Germline V gives CDR1 LGHDT, CDR2 YNNKEL (reference sequence). Here the CDR3 DNA reads TGTGCCAGCAGCCTAGAAGGGGGTCGCTACACCTTC. Protein: CASSLEGGRYTF.

The chain combines TRBV5-1 with TRBJ2-1; 8 nucleotides agree with TRBD2. The ends lost 0 bases at V and 4 bases at J; junction bases unmatched: 3. Germline values: CDR1 SGHRS, CDR2 YFSETQ. The CDR3 has 15 residues. In DNA, the CDR3 is TGCGCCAGCAGCTTGGGGGCGGGAGGATACAATGAGCAGTTCTTC. Residues: CASSLGAGGYNEQFF. The full variable domain, completed using reference TRBV5-1 and TRBJ2-1, is KAGVTQTPRYLIKTRGQQVTLSCSPISGHRSVSWYQQTPGQGLQFLFEYFSETQRNKGNFPGRFSGRQFSNSRSEMNVSTLELGDSALYLCASSLGAGGYNEQFFGPGTRLTVL.

V is TRBV7-9 and J is TRBJ2-2; maybe TRBD1 (5 bases). Germline assignment: CDR1 SEHNR and CDR2 FQNEAQ (reference sequence). The V gene lost 5 bases and the J gene lost 6 bases, with 19 bases spanning the gap. The CDR3 consists of 16 residues. CDR3 sequence: CASSHTGSNHAGELFF. The CDR3 DNA reads TGTGCCAGCAGCCACACAGGATCTAACCACGCCGGGGAGCTGTTTTTT.

This clonotype was observed a handful of times. V is TRBV3-1 and J is TRBJ2-7; 8 bases are shared with TRBD2. Germline V gene sequence: CDR1 LGHDT, CDR2 YNNKEL (reference sequence). After removal of 1 base from V and 6 bases from J, the junction contained 8 bases not matched to a gene. This CDR3 comprises 15 residues. The DNA for the CDR3 is TGTGCCAGCAGCCAAGGGACGGGAGGGCCTCGCGAGCAGTACTTC. This gives the protein CASSQGTGGPREQYF.

In this sample, this clonotype turned up many times. The rearrangement links TRBV12-3 or TRBV12-4 to TRBJ1-4; D not resolved. This CDR3 region has 11 residues. V was pared by 4 bases and J by 5 bases, with 2 bases between. This CDR3 reads CASSSNEKLFF. Here the CDR3 DNA reads TGTGCCAGCAGTTCGAATGAAAAACTGTTTTTT.

A word on this clonotype: A much larger clonotype is one base distant, so this may be a read error. V gene TRBV6-1 combines with J gene TRBJ2-5; D tentatively reads TRBD1 or TRBD2 (5 bases each). The CDR3 runs 14 residues. Between the trimmed V and J ends, which lost 11 bases and 0 bases, there was a span of 16 bases. CDR1 is MNHNS and CDR2 is SASEGT in the germline V gene. CDR3 in amino acids: CAGTQGVYQETQYF. CDR3 DNA: TGTGCCGGCACGCAGGGAGTGTACCAAGAGACCCAGTACTTC.

The rearrangement uses TRBV27 and TRBJ1-6, with no clear D. Germline CDR1 reads MNHEY; CDR2 reads SMNVEV (reference sequence). The V and J ends lost 4 bases and 0 bases respectively, with 10 bases between them. This CDR3 has 16 residues. The CDR3 DNA reads TGTGCCAGCAGTTCCCAGGCGTTCTCCTATAATTCACCCCTCCACTTT. Its protein is CASSSQAFSYNSPLHF.

J is TRBJ2-1 and V is TRBV9; TRBD2 might be the D (8 bases). Trimming left V 4 bases short and J 6 bases short, with 14 bases between. Looked up from germline, CDR1 is SGDLS and CDR2 is YYNGEE. The CDR3 spans 14 residues. The CDR3 sequence is CASSLREGANEQFF. The CDR3 DNA follows: TGTGCCAGCAGCCTTCGGGAGGGGGCCAATGAGCAGTTCTTC.

The chain has TRBV10-2 and TRBJ2-1; TRBD2 agrees at 8 bases. Germline assignment: CDR1 WSHSY and CDR2 SAAADI. The junction had 6 bases not matched to a gene; V was cut back by 2 bases and J by 6 bases. The CDR3 has 15 residues. As DNA, the CDR3 is TGCGCCAGCAGTGAGGGAGCGGGAGTTGGCAATGAGCAGTTCTTC. This gives the protein CASSEGAGVGNEQFF.